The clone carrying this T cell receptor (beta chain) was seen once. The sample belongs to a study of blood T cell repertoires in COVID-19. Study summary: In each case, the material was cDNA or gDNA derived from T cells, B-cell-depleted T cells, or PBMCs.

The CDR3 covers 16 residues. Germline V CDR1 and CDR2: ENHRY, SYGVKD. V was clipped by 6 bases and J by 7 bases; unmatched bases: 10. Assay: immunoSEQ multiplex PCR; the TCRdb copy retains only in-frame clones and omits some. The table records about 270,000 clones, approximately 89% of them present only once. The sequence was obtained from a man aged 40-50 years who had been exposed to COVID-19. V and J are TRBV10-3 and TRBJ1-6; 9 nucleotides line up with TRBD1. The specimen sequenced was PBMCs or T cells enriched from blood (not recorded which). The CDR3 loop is CAIRGQGKNANSPLHF. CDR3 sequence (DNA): TGTGCCATCAGAGGACAGGGGAAGAATGCGAATTCACCCCTCCACTTT.